This TCR beta chain was obtained from a study of T-cell reconstitution after alpha-beta-depleted transplantation in children. The study, taken as a whole, reports: Newly produced T cells mostly provided counts and TCRbeta diversity after one year, as hyperexpanded clones declined. Some patients showed high day-60 TCRbeta diversity, which derived from surviving recipient T cells and thymic progenitors. Alpha-beta T cells about two months after transplant reportedly derived from several hundred expanded graft clones.

Researchers prepared the TCRbeta library using unique molecular identifiers, the study reports. Each CDR3 protein is one row after TCRdb ran MiXCR on the PCR reads. The sample carries 240,000 or so distinct CDR3 sequences, roughly 7.7% recorded once. This clonotype was recorded at least ten times. Its antigen is not identified. The source was PBMCs, mostly from graft donor cells, collected 180 days after TCRalphabeta/CD19-depleted stem cell transplant. This receptor was taken from a male patient younger than 18 who had a stem cell transplant for acute lymphoblastic leukemia, so the T cells may come from the graft donor.

The CDR3 DNA reads as TGTGCCACCATTCGGACAGGGGGATCCTACGAGCAGTACTTC. Its protein is CATIRTGGSYEQYF. The V gene is TRBV25-1, the J gene TRBJ2-7; 10 nucleotides agree with TRBD1. Trimming cost V 10 bases and J 1 base; bases outside gene matches: 7. Germline V gives CDR1 MGHDK, CDR2 SYGVNS. The CDR3 is made up of 14 amino acids.